This T cell receptor (beta chain) emerged from a study of OX40 agonist ivuxolimab in advanced cancers. General observations from the study: In the expanded peripheral T cells, antigen specificity was never determined. Expanded clones tended on average to be more numerous among CD8+ T cells than CD4+.

Assay: immunoSEQ multiplex PCR; the TCRdb copy retains only in-frame clones and omits some. Among tens of thousands of clones, about 80% were seen once, and the ten largest hold under 7%. Remarks on this clone: Its target is unknown.

Germline-derived CDR1 and CDR2 are MRHNA and SNTAGT. The trim removed 6 bases at V and 3 bases at J, leaving 3 bases unmatched. The CDR3 length is 15 residues. J is TRBJ2-2 and V is TRBV6-4; 11 bases are a match to TRBD1. This clonotype was sampled from an adult with an advanced solid tumor such as melanoma, head and neck, liver or kidney cancer. The material sequenced was CD4+ or CD8+ T cells sorted from blood, taken in a trial of the OX40 agonist ivuxolimab. The CDR3 region has the DNA TGTGCCAGCAGCTCGGGACAGGGGGACACCGGGGAGCTGTTTTTT. Translated, it gives CASSSGQGDTGELFF.